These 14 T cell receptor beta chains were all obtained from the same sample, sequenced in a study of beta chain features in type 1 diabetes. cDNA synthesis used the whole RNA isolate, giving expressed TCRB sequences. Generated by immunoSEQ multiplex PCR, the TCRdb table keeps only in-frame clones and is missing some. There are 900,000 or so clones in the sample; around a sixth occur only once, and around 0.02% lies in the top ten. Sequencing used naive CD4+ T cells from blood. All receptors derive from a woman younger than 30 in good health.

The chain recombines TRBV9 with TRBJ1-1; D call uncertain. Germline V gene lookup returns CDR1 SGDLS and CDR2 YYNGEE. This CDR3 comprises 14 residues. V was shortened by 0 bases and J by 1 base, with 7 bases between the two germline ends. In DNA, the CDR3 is TGTGCCAGCAGCGTAGGGGCAGGGAACACTGAAGCTTTCTTT. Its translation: CASSVGAGNTEAFF.

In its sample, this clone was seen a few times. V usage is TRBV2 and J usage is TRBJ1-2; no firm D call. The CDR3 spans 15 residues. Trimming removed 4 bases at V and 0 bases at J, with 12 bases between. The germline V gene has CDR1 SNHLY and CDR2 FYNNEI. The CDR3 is CASSGRQSPNYGYTF. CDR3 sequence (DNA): TGTGCCAGCAGTGGCAGGCAGAGTCCTAACTATGGCTACACCTTC.

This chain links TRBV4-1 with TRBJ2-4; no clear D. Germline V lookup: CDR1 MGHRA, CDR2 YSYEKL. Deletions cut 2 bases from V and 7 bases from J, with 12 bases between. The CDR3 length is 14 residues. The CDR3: CASSQHNQGNIQYF. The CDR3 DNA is TGCGCCAGCAGCCAACATAACCAAGGTAACATTCAGTACTTC.

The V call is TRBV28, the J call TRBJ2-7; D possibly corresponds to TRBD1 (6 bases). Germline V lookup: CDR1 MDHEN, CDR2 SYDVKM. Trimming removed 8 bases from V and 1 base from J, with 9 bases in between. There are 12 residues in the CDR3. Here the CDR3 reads CASGTLSYEQYF. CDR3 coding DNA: TGTGCCAGCGGGACATTATCCTACGAGCAGTACTTC.

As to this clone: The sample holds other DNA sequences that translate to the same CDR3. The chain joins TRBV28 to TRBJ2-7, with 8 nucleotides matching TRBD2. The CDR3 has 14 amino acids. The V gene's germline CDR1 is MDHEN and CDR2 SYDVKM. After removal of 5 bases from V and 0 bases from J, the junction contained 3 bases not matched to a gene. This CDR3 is CASSLGTSSYEQYF. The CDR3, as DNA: TGTGCCAGCAGTCTCGGGACTAGCTCCTACGAGCAGTACTTC. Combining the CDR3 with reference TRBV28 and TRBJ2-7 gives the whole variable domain DVKVTQSSRYLVKRTGEKVFLECVQDMDHENMFWYRQDPGLGLRLIYFSYDVKMKEKGDIPEGYSVSREKKERFSLILESASTNQTSMYLCASSLGTSSYEQYFGPGTRLTVT.

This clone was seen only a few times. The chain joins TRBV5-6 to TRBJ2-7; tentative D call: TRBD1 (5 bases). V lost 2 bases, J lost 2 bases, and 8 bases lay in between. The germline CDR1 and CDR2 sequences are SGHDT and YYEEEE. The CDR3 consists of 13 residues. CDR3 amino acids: CASSFDSPYEQYF. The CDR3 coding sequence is TGTGCCAGCAGCTTTGACAGCCCCTACGAGCAGTACTTC.

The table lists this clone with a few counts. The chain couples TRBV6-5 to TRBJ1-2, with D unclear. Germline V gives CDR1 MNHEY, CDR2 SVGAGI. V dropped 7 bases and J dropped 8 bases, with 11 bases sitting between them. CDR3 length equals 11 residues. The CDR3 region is CASKERGGYTF. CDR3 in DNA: TGTGCCAGCAAGGAACGGGGAGGCTACACCTTC.

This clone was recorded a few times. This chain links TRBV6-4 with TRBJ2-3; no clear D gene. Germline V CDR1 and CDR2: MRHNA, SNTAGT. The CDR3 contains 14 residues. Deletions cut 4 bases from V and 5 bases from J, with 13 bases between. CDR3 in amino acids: CASSAGARRDTQYF. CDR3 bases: TGTGCCAGCAGTGCCGGAGCTAGACGAGATACGCAGTATTTT.

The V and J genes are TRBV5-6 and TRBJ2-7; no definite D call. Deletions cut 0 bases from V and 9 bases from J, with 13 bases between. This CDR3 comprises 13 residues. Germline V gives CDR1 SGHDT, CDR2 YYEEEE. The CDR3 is CASSLENQIGQYF. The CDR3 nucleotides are TGTGCCAGCAGCTTGGAGAACCAAATCGGGCAGTACTTC. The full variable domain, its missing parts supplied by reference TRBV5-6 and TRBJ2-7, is DAGVTQSPTHLIKTRGQQVTLRCSPKSGHDTVSWYQQALGQGPQFIFQYYEEEERQRGNFPDRFSGHQFPNYSSELNVNALLLGDSALYLCASSLENQIGQYFGPGTRLTVT.

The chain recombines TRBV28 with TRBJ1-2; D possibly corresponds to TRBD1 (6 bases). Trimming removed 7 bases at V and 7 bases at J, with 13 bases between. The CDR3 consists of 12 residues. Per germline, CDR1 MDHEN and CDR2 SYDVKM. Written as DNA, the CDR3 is TGTGCCAGCATAACACAGGGTTCTGGCTACACCTTC. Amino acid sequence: CASITQGSGYTF.

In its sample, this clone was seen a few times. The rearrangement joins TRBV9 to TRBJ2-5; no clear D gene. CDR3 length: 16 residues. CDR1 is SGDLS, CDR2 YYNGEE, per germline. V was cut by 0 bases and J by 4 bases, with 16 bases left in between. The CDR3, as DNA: TGTGCCAGCAGCGTAGGGTCCGGTCGGGTACGAGAGACCCAGTACTTC. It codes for CASSVGSGRVRETQYF.

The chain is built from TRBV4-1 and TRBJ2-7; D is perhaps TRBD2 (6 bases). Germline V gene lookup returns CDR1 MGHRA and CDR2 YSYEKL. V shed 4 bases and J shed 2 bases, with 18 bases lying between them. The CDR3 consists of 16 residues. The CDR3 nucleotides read TGCGCCAGCAGCCCCAGTTTAGCGGATCGGACCTACGAGCAGTACTTC. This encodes CASSPSLADRTYEQYF.

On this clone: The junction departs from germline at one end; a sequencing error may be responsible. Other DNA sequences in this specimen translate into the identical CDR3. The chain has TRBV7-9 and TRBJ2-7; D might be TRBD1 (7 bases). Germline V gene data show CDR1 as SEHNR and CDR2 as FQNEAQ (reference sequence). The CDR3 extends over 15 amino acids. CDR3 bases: TGTGCCAGCAGCTCGACGGAGGGACAGCCCTACGAGCAATACTTC. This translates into CASSSTEGQPYEQYF. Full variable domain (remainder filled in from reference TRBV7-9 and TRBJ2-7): DTGVSQNPRHKITKRGQNVTFRCDPISEHNRLYWYRQTLGQGPEFLTYFQNEAQLEKSRLLSDRFSAERPKGSFSTLEIQRTEQGDSAMYLCASSSTEGQPYEQYFGPGTRLTVT.

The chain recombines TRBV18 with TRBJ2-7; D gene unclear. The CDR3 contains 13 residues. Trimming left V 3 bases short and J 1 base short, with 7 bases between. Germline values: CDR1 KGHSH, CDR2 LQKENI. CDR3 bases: TGTGCCAGCTCACCTACTCCGTCCTACGAGCAGTACTTC. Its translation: CASSPTPSYEQYF.